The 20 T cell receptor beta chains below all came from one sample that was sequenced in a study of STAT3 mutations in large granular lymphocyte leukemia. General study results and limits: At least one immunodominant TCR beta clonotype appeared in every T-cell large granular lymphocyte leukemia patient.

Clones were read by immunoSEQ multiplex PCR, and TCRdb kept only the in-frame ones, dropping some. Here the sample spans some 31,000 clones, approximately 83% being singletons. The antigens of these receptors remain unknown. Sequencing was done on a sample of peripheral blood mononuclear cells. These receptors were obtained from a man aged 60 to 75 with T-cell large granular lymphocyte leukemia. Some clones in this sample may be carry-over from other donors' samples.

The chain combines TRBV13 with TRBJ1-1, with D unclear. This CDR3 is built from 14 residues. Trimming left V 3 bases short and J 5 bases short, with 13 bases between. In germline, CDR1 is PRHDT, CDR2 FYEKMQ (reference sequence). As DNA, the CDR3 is TGTGCCAGCAGCTTTAGGTCAGGTGGGACTGAAGCTTTCTTT. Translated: CASSFRSGGTEAFF.

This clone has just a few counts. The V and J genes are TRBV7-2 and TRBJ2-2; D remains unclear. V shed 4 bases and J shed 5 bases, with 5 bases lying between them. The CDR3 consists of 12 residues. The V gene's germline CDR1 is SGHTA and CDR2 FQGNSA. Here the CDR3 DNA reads TGTGCCAGCAGCTCTCGGACCGGGGAGCTGTTTTTT. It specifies CASSSRTGELFF.

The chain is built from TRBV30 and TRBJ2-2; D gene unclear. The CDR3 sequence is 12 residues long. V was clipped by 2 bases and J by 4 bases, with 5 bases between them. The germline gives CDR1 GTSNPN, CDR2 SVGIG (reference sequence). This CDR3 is CAWSLSTGELFF. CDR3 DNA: TGTGCCTGGAGTTTGAGCACCGGGGAGCTGTTTTTT.

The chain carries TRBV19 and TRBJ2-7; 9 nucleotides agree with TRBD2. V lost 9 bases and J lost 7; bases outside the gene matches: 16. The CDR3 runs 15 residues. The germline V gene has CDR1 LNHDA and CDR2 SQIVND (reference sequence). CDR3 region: CASLGAAGGRAEQYF. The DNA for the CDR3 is TGTGCCAGCCTTGGGGCTGCGGGAGGGCGGGCGGAGCAGTACTTC.

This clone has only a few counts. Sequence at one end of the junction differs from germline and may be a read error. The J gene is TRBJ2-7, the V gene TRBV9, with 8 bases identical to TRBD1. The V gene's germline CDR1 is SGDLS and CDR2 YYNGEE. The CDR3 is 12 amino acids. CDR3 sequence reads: CASSNGQGEADF. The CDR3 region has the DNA TGTGCCAGCAGCAACGGACAGGGAGAGGCCGACTTC.

The CDR3, as DNA: TGCAGCGTTGTATCTAGCGGGAGTCAGTTCTTC. It is translated as CSVVSSGSQFF. The chain uses TRBV29-1 and TRBJ2-1; 10 bases align to TRBD2. The trim removed 4 bases at V and 13 bases at J, leaving 4 bases unmatched. The CDR3 is 11 amino acids. Germline CDR1 and CDR2: SQVTM and ANQGSEA.

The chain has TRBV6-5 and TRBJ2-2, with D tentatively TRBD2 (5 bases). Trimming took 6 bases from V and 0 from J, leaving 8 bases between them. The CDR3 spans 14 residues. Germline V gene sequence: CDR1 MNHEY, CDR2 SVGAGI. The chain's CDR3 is CASRVAPNTGELFF. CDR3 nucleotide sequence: TGTGCCAGCAGAGTAGCGCCGAACACCGGGGAGCTGTTTTTT.

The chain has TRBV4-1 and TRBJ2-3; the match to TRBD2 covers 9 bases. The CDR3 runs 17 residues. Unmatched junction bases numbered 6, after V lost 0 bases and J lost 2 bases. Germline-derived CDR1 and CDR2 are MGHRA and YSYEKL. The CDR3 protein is CASSQEGSSGNTDTQYF. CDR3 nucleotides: TGCGCCAGCAGCCAAGAGGGTTCTAGCGGGAACACAGATACGCAGTATTTT.

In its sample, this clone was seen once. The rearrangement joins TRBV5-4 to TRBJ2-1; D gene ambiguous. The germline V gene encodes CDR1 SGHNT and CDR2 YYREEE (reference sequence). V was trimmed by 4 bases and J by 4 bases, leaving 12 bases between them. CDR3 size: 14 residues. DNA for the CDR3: TGTGCCAGCAGCCCGGAGCGAGTATACAATGAGCAGTTCTTC. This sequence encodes CASSPERVYNEQFF.

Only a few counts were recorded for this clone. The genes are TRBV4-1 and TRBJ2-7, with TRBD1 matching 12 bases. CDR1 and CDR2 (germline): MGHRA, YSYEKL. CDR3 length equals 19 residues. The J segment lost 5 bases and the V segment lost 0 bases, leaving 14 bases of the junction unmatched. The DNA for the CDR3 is TGCGCCAGCAGCCAAGATATTCCCCTCCCGGGACAGGGGGCTCACGAGCAGTACTTC. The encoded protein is CASSQDIPLPGQGAHEQYF.

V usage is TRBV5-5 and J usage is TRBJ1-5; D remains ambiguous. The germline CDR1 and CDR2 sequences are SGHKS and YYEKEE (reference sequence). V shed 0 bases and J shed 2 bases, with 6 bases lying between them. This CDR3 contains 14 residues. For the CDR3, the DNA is TGTGCCAGCAGCTTGGAGTGGGGCAATCAGCCCCAGCATTTT. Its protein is CASSLEWGNQPQHF.

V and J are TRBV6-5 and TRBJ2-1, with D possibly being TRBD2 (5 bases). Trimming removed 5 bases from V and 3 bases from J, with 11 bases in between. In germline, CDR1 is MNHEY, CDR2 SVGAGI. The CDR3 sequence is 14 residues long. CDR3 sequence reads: CASSLAANYNEQFF. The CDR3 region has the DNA TGTGCCAGCAGTCTAGCAGCTAACTACAATGAGCAGTTCTTC.

CDR3 residues: CASSLDGATLGEQYF. In DNA form, the CDR3 reads TGCGCCAGCAGCTTGGACGGGGCCACTTTAGGAGAGCAGTACTTC. V usage is TRBV5-1 and J usage is TRBJ2-7, with D possibly called TRBD1 or TRBD2 (5 bases each). V was cut by 0 bases and J by 7 bases, with 17 bases left in between. The CDR3 has 15 amino acids. Looked up from germline, CDR1 is SGHRS and CDR2 is YFSETQ.

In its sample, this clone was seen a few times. For the CDR3, the DNA is TGTGCCAGCATCGCAGGGTATGGGGCCAACGTCCTGACTTTC. Amino acid sequence: CASIAGYGANVLTF. V gene TRBV28 combines with J gene TRBJ2-6; tentatively, D is TRBD1 (5 bases). Trimming shortened V by 7 bases and J by 3 bases, and 10 bases separated the two germline ends. The CDR3 extends over 14 amino acids. Germline lookup yields CDR1 MDHEN and CDR2 SYDVKM.

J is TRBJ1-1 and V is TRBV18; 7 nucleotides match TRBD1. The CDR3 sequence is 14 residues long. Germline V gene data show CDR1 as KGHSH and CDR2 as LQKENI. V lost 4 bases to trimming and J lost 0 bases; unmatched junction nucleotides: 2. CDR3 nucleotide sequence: TGTGCCAGCTCACAGGGACAGATGAACACTGAAGCTTTCTTT. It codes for CASSQGQMNTEAFF.

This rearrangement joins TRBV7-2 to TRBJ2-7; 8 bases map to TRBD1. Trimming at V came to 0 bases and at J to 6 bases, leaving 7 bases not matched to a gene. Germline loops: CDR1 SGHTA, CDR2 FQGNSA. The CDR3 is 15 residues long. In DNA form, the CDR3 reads TGTGCCAGCAGCTTAGCTGGGACAGGCGAGGGCGAGCAGTACTTC. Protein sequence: CASSLAGTGEGEQYF.

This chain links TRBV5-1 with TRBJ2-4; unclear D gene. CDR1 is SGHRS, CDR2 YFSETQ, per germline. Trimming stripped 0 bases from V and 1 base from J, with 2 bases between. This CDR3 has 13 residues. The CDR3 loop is CASSLEAKNIQYF. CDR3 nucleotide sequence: TGCGCCAGCAGCTTGGAGGCCAAAAACATTCAGTACTTC.

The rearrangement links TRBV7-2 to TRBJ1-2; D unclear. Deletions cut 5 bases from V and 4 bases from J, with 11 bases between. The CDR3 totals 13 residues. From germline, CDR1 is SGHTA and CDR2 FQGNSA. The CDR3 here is CASSNTQVYGYTF. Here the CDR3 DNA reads TGTGCCAGCAGCAACACTCAGGTCTATGGCTACACCTTC.

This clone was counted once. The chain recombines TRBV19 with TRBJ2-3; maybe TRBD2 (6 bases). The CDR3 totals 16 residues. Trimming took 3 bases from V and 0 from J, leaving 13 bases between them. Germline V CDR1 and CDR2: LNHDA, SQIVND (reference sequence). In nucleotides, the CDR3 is TGTGCCAGTAGTATTGGGGGGAGCCCTAGCACAGATACGCAGTATTTT. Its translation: CASSIGGSPSTDTQYF. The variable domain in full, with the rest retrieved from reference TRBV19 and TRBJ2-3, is DGGITQSPKYLFRKEGQNVTLSCEQNLNHDAMYWYRQDPGQGLRLIYYSQIVNDFQKGDIAEGYSVSREKKESFPLTVTSAQKNPTAFYLCASSIGGSPSTDTQYFGPGTRLTVL.

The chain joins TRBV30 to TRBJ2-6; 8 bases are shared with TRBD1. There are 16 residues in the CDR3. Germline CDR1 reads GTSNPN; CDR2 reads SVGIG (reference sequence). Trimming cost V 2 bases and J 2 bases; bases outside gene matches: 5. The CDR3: CAWSSGGGPGANVLTF. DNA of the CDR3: TGTGCCTGGAGTTCAGGGGGCGGCCCTGGGGCCAACGTCCTGACTTTC.